The 30 T cell receptor beta chains reported below all come from one sample, sequenced in a study of breast tumors, draining lymph nodes, adjacent tissues. TCRdb fed the multiplex PCR reads into MiXCR, producing one record per CDR3 protein. The sample lists approximately 12,000 distinct CDR3 sequences; 36% were seen once. Material: breast tumor tissue. These receptors were taken from a female donor with breast cancer. Some clones in this sample may be carry-over from other donors' samples.

This clonotype ranks as medium-sized. This sequence joins TRBV20-1 and TRBJ2-5; TRBD2 is a possible D gene (6 bases). The CDR3 contains 13 residues. Germline V lookup: CDR1 DFQATT, CDR2 SNEGSKA (reference sequence). Trimming stripped 3 bases from V and 4 bases from J, with 12 bases between. CDR3 sequence (DNA): TGCAGTGCTAGGGACTACGGCCGAGAGACCCAGTACTTC. It encodes CSARDYGRETQYF.

With respect to this clonotype: A much bigger clone sits one base away, suggesting this may be a read error. The chain uses TRBV18 and TRBJ2-5; the match to TRBD2 covers 10 bases. Germline assignment: CDR1 KGHSH and CDR2 LQKENI. There are 15 residues in the CDR3. The DNA for the CDR3 is TGTGCCAGCTCACCTGCTAGCGGGGGTCAAGAGACCCAGTCCTTC. As protein: CASSPASGGQETQSF.

Sample share makes this clonotype medium-sized (0.01 to 0.1%). The V gene is TRBV7-6, the J gene TRBJ1-3; 10 nucleotides agree with TRBD1. The CDR3 covers 17 residues. From germline, CDR1 is SGHVS and CDR2 FNYEAQ. J gave up 2 bases and V 2 bases, and 6 bases lay outside the gene matches. The CDR3 DNA sequence: TGTGCCAGCAGCTTAAGCGGGGGGACAGGGGCTGGAAACACCATATATTTT. Residues: CASSLSGGTGAGNTIYF.

The chain recombines TRBV5-6 with TRBJ2-1; D may be TRBD1 or TRBD2 (6 bases each). Germline assignment: CDR1 SGHDT and CDR2 YYEEEE. The CDR3 is 15 residues long. V shed 1 base and J shed 8 bases, with 16 bases lying between them. The CDR3 nucleotides read TGTGCCAGCAGCTTGATGCGAGGGGGGTGGGATGAGCAGTTCTTC. As protein: CASSLMRGGWDEQFF.

The rearrangement joins TRBV6-1 to TRBJ2-6; TRBD1 matches 7 bases. V lost 5 bases, J lost 0 bases, and 7 bases stayed unmatched. CDR3 length: 17 amino acids. Germline loops: CDR1 MNHNS, CDR2 SASEGT. CDR3 bases: TGTGCCAGCAGTTCCCGGACAGGACGCTCTGGGGCCAACGTCCTGACTTTC. Its protein product is CASSSRTGRSGANVLTF.

This clonotype counts as medium-sized. CDR3 nucleotide sequence: TGTGCCAGCAGTGAAGGGACCGGGACAGGTAGCGGGAACGAGCAGTACTTC. Protein: CASSEGTGTGSGNEQYF. This chain joins TRBV2 and TRBJ2-7; either TRBD1 or TRBD2 may supply D (8 bases each). CDR1 is SNHLY and CDR2 is FYNNEI in the germline V gene. With 1 base removed from V and 5 bases from J, the gap between germline ends came to 21 bases. The CDR3 spans 17 residues.

In its sample, this clonotype was seen many times. V and J are TRBV20-1 and TRBJ2-1, with 9 bases matching TRBD2. The CDR3 sequence is 14 residues long. Germline CDR1 and CDR2: DFQATT and SNEGSKA (reference sequence). The CDR3 sequence is CSPREASGINEQFF. DNA of the CDR3: TGCAGCCCAAGGGAGGCTAGCGGGATCAATGAGCAGTTCTTC.

About this clonotype itself: Since no conserved phenylalanine or tryptophan closes the CDR3, a read error is the likely cause. The V and J genes are TRBV9 and TRBJ2-5; D unresolved. Per germline, CDR1 SGDLS and CDR2 YYNGEE. The CDR3 contains 14 residues. DNA for the CDR3: TGTGCCAGCAGCGTAGATGGGTACCAGGAGACCCAGTACCTC. It is translated as CASSVDGYQETQYL.

CDR3 coding DNA: TGCAGCGTGTGGGACAGCCCGTGGGGGGGAGAGACCCAGTACTTC. This codes for CSVWDSPWGGETQYF. This chain uses TRBV29-1 with TRBJ2-5; possibly TRBD1 or TRBD2 for D (7 bases each). V dropped 6 bases and J dropped 4 bases, with 21 bases sitting between them. This CDR3 is built from 15 residues. Germline loops: CDR1 SQVTM, CDR2 ANQGSEA. Full variable domain (missing parts from reference TRBV29-1 and TRBJ2-5): SAVISQKPSRDICQRGTSLTIQCQVDSQVTMMFWYRQQPGQSLTLIATANQGSEATYESGFVIDKFPISRPNLTFSTLTVSNMSPEDSSIYLCSVWDSPWGGETQYFGPGTRLLVL.

This clonotype has ten or more counts. The V call is TRBV7-9, the J call TRBJ1-4; D not resolved. The V gene's germline CDR1 is SEHNR and CDR2 FQNEAQ (reference sequence). V shed 5 bases and J shed 3 bases, with 19 bases lying between them. This CDR3 has 17 amino acids. The CDR3 is CASSPRTVEVPNEKLFF. The CDR3, as DNA: TGTGCCAGCAGCCCAAGGACGGTCGAAGTTCCTAATGAAAAACTGTTTTTT.

This clonotype is medium-sized (0.01 to 0.1%) within its sample. The V gene is TRBV5-1, the J gene TRBJ2-7, with D tentatively TRBD2 (6 bases). The germline CDR1 and CDR2 sequences are SGHRS and YFSETQ. Trimming removed 2 bases at V and 4 bases at J, with 22 bases between. This CDR3 spans 17 amino acids. The CDR3 reads CASSFGPAGQAGYEQYF. In nucleotides, the CDR3 is TGCGCCAGCAGCTTTGGTCCAGCGGGTCAGGCCGGGTACGAGCAGTACTTC.

This clonotype was detected many times. The CDR3 sequence is CASSPSRNSGTGELFF. Here the CDR3 DNA reads TGTGCCAGCTCACCATCACGGAACAGCGGAACCGGGGAGCTGTTTTTT. J is TRBJ2-2 and V is TRBV18, with D perhaps TRBD2 (5 bases). Per germline, CDR1 KGHSH and CDR2 LQKENI. The CDR3 runs to 16 residues. Trimming shortened V by 2 bases and J by 5 bases, and 15 bases separated the two germline ends.

This clonotype was observed at least ten times. The chain joins TRBV5-1 to TRBJ2-5, with D unresolved. V dropped 0 bases and J dropped 5 bases, with 14 bases sitting between them. Germline CDR1 and CDR2: SGHRS and YFSETQ. This CDR3 is 15 amino acids long. CDR3 region: CASSLDQSPRETQYF. DNA for the CDR3: TGCGCCAGCAGCTTGGATCAGAGCCCCAGGGAGACCCAGTACTTC.

At least ten counts were recorded for this clonotype. The chain combines TRBV20-1 with TRBJ2-1; 7 bases fit TRBD2. Trimming at V came to 6 bases and at J to 8 bases, leaving 7 bases not matched to a gene. Germline V lookup: CDR1 DFQATT, CDR2 SNEGSKA (reference sequence). This CDR3 has 12 amino acids. CDR3 DNA: TGCAGTGCCCGGGGGAGGGCTGATGAGCAGTTCTTC. This sequence encodes CSARGRADEQFF.

This sequence joins TRBV20-1 and TRBJ2-7; 8 nucleotides agree with TRBD1. Trimming took 3 bases from V and 5 from J; bases not matched to a gene: 9. Germline CDR1 is DFQATT and CDR2 is SNEGSKA (reference sequence). The CDR3 is 14 residues long. The CDR3 loop is CSASLRDRSHEQYF. CDR3 nucleotides: TGCAGTGCTAGTCTCCGGGACAGGTCTCACGAGCAGTACTTC.

Ten or more counts support this clonotype. V gene TRBV5-6 combines with J gene TRBJ1-5; D remains ambiguous. CDR3 length: 12 residues. The germline V and J ends were trimmed by 0 bases and 4 bases, with 2 bases remaining between them. Germline V gene lookup returns CDR1 SGHDT and CDR2 YYEEEE. In nucleotides, the CDR3 is TGTGCCAGCAGCTTGGCGAATCAGCCCCAGCATTTT. Amino acids: CASSLANQPQHF. The variable domain in full, completed from reference TRBV5-6 and TRBJ1-5, reads DAGVTQSPTHLIKTRGQQVTLRCSPKSGHDTVSWYQQALGQGPQFIFQYYEEEERQRGNFPDRFSGHQFPNYSSELNVNALLLGDSALYLCASSLANQPQHFGDGTRLSIL.

This chain joins TRBV2 and TRBJ2-5; tentative D call: TRBD1 (6 bases). From germline, CDR1 is SNHLY and CDR2 FYNNEI. Trimming removed 3 bases from V and 2 bases from J, with 10 bases in between. This CDR3 spans 14 amino acids. The CDR3 DNA is TGTGCCAGCAGTGACAGGGGACGACAAGAGACCCAGTACTTC. It is translated as CASSDRGRQETQYF.

This clonotype has at least ten counts. The V call is TRBV19, the J call TRBJ2-3, with 7 bases matching TRBD1. The germline V gene has CDR1 LNHDA and CDR2 SQIVND (reference sequence). Trimming cost V 4 bases and J 5 bases; bases outside gene matches: 15. CDR3 size: 17 residues. CDR3 nucleotide sequence: TGTGCCAGTAGTACGAGGGAAGGGGCAGGGGGTCTAGATACGCAGTATTTT. Translated: CASSTREGAGGLDTQYF.

Notes on this clonotype: Relative to the germline gene, one junction end is altered; a read error may explain this. The rearrangement links TRBV5-6 to TRBJ2-3; 8 nucleotides line up with TRBD2. This CDR3 is 14 amino acids long. Germline CDR1 reads SGHDT; CDR2 reads YYEEEE. The CDR3 spells CAASLAASTDTQYF. The CDR3 DNA follows: TGCGCCGCCTCACTAGCGGCTAGCACAGATACGCAGTATTTT.

The chain links TRBV2 to TRBJ2-5, with TRBD2 matching 8 bases. The germline V gene encodes CDR1 SNHLY and CDR2 FYNNEI. The CDR3 length is 16 residues. J lost 2 bases, V lost 7 bases, and 12 bases had no gene match. CDR3 sequence: CASNTGGGAVQETQYF. DNA of the CDR3: TGTGCCAGCAACACCGGGGGGGGGGCCGTTCAAGAGACCCAGTACTTC.

V usage is TRBV29-1 and J usage is TRBJ2-7, with D perhaps TRBD2 (5 bases). The V end was cut by 7 bases, the J end by 0 bases, with 16 bases between. This CDR3 is 14 amino acids long. Germline loops: CDR1 SQVTM, CDR2 ANQGSEA. The CDR3 coding sequence is TGCAGCGGTCGCCCCGGGATCAGCTCCTACGAGCAGTACTTC. Residues: CSGRPGISSYEQYF.

V usage is TRBV20-1 and J usage is TRBJ1-4; possible D gene TRBD1, 5 bases. From germline, CDR1 is DFQATT and CDR2 SNEGSKA (reference sequence). Between the trimmed V and J ends, which lost 4 bases and 8 bases, there was a span of 14 bases. CDR3 length equals 13 residues. Here the CDR3 reads CSANQGVGEKLFF. For the CDR3, the DNA is TGCAGTGCTAATCAGGGAGTAGGGGAAAAACTGTTTTTT.

In the case of this clonotype: One base away lies a much larger clone, so this may be a sequencing read error. Since no conserved phenylalanine or tryptophan closes the CDR3, a read error is the likely cause. The rearrangement links TRBV28 to TRBJ2-1; 10 nucleotides match TRBD2. The CDR3 is made up of 14 amino acids. The trim removed 7 bases at V and 9 bases at J, leaving 9 bases unmatched. CDR1 and CDR2 (germline): MDHEN, SYDVKM. The CDR3 sequence: CASTQSGRGGEQFS. In nucleotides, the CDR3 is TGTGCCAGCACCCAGAGCGGGAGGGGTGGTGAGCAGTTCTCC.

This clonotype was observed many times. This rearrangement joins TRBV19 to TRBJ2-1, with 11 positions matching TRBD1. Germline V gene sequence: CDR1 LNHDA, CDR2 SQIVND (reference sequence). The CDR3 extends over 14 amino acids. With 5 bases clipped from V and 8 bases from J, the junction kept 5 bases outside the gene matches. CDR3 in amino acids: CASSRTGGNDEQFF. The CDR3 DNA is TGTGCCAGTAGTCGGACAGGGGGCAACGATGAGCAGTTCTTC.

Ten or more counts support this clonotype. The rearrangement links TRBV14 to TRBJ2-1, with D tentatively TRBD2 (6 bases). V was clipped by 4 bases and J by 0 bases, with 10 bases between them. Per the germline V gene, CDR1 is SGHDN and CDR2 is FVKESK. CDR3 length equals 15 residues. The CDR3 DNA is TGTGCCAGCAGCCCTCTAGCGAGCTCCTACAATGAGCAGTTCTTC. This gives the protein CASSPLASSYNEQFF. Drawing the rest from reference TRBV14 and TRBJ2-1, the complete variable domain is EAGVTQFPSHSVIEKGQTVTLRCDPISGHDNLYWYRRVMGKEIKFLLHFVKESKQDESGMPNNRFLAERTGGTYSTLKVQPAELEDSGVYFCASSPLASSYNEQFFGPGTRLTVL.

This clonotype has a count of ten or more. The J gene is TRBJ2-5, the V gene TRBV11-2; weak D call: TRBD2 (6 bases). CDR3 size: 14 residues. Germline V gene lookup returns CDR1 SGHAT and CDR2 FQNNGV. V was pared by 6 bases and J by 5 bases, with 16 bases between. CDR3 in DNA: TGTGCCAGCAGTTCAACGGGGGAGTGGGAGACCCAGTACTTC. Its translation is CASSSTGEWETQYF.

The V and J genes are TRBV6-5 and TRBJ2-3; D gene ambiguous. The germline gives CDR1 MNHEY, CDR2 SVGAGI. V was pared by 8 bases and J by 2 bases, with 8 bases between. The CDR3 is made up of 12 amino acids. The CDR3 reads CASRSTTDTQYF. CDR3 nucleotide sequence: TGTGCCAGCCGTTCTACCACAGATACGCAGTATTTT.

As regards this clonotype: The final CDR3 position lacks the conserved phenylalanine or tryptophan, pointing to a likely read error. The chain uses TRBV24-1 and TRBJ1-2, with D unclear. With 9 bases removed from V and 6 bases from J, the gap between germline ends came to 13 bases. This CDR3 contains 12 residues. Germline CDR1 KGHDR, CDR2 SFDVKD. The CDR3 DNA reads TGTGCCACCCCCGAAGGAAGGCATGGCTACACCCTC. Translated, it gives CATPEGRHGYTL.

This clonotype has a handful of counts. This chain links TRBV5-1 with TRBJ1-1; D is perhaps TRBD1 (6 bases). Germline CDR1 SGHRS, CDR2 YFSETQ. Trimming left V 1 base short and J 2 bases short, with 9 bases between. The CDR3 extends over 14 amino acids. CDR3 residues: CASSLFRGNTEAFF. The CDR3, as DNA: TGCGCCAGCAGCTTGTTCAGGGGAAACACTGAAGCTTTCTTT.

This clonotype was found many times. The chain couples TRBV5-1 to TRBJ2-3; tentatively, D is TRBD1 (6 bases). CDR1 is SGHRS and CDR2 is YFSETQ in the germline V gene. This CDR3 spans 15 amino acids. The germline V and J ends were trimmed by 3 bases and 2 bases, with 13 bases remaining between them. CDR3 amino acids: CASSSRGSVTDTQYF. The CDR3 nucleotides are TGCGCCAGCAGCTCAAGGGGGTCCGTCACAGATACGCAGTATTTT.